One sample yielded the 12 T cell receptor beta chains listed below, sequenced in a study of T cell changes during pregnancy in multiple sclerosis (dated by TCRdb to between 2018 and 2020). The library was produced with the immunoSEQ multiplex PCR assay. The table was pulled from immuneACCESS by TCRdb, which kept in-frame rearrangements only. Such tables lose some clones; where checked, under half of the loss comes from unresolved V genes, and the rest has no known cause. This sample holds about 32,000 clones; about 92% were observed only once. The biggest ten clones account for around 5% of the sample. Sequences were derived from CD8+ T cells from peripheral blood mononuclear cells, sampled in the first trimester of pregnancy. These receptors were collected from a female donor with multiple sclerosis, enrolled in a pregnancy study.

This clone has a single count. This chain joins TRBV25-1 and TRBJ1-6; 7 nucleotides align to TRBD1. V was pared by 4 bases and J by 6 bases, with 0 bases of the junction left unmatched. In germline, CDR1 is MGHDK, CDR2 SYGVNS. There are 13 residues in the CDR3. The CDR3 DNA reads as TGTGCCAGCAGTGCAGGGGGTAATTCACCCCTCCACTTT. It translates to CASSAGGNSPLHF. The full variable domain, with the rest looked up from reference TRBV25-1 and TRBJ1-6, is EADIYQTPRYLVIGTGKKITLECSQTMGHDKMYWYQQDPGMELHLIHYSYGVNSTEKGDLSSESTVSRIRTEHFPLTLESARPSHTSQYLCASSAGGNSPLHFGNGTRLTVT.

This clone was detected only a few times. This rearrangement joins TRBV6-1 to TRBJ2-7; TRBD1 agrees at 9 bases. This CDR3 is 13 amino acids long. The V segment lost 8 bases and the J segment 6 bases; nucleotides outside the gene matches: 8. Germline V gene data show CDR1 as MNHNS and CDR2 as SASEGT. CDR3 amino acids: CASVGTGLSEQYF. CDR3 in DNA: TGTGCCAGCGTGGGGACAGGGTTAAGCGAGCAGTACTTC.

Relative to its sample, this clone is medium-sized. The chain employs TRBV7-3 and TRBJ2-1; D not certain. The CDR3 sequence is 14 residues long. Germline CDR1 and CDR2: SGHTA and FQGTGA. Trimming took off 5 bases at V and 6 bases at J, with 14 bases between the two ends. The CDR3 DNA sequence: TGTGCCAGCAGCCCAGGCCTGCACCCCAATGAGCAGTTCTTC. Translated, it gives CASSPGLHPNEQFF.

V usage is TRBV27 and J usage is TRBJ2-7, with 9 bases lining up with TRBD1. Looked up from germline, CDR1 is MNHEY and CDR2 is SMNVEV (reference sequence). The V gene end was trimmed by 4 bases and the J gene end by 7 bases; junction bases not matched to a gene: 11. The CDR3 is 15 residues long. In DNA form, the CDR3 reads TGTGCCAGCAGTTCTTCCGGGACAGGGAACCAGGAGCAGTACTTC. Translating it yields CASSSSGTGNQEQYF.

This clone was found once. V usage is TRBV10-3 and J usage is TRBJ1-1; the match to TRBD1 covers 7 bases. The germline gives CDR1 ENHRY, CDR2 SYGVKD. The CDR3 has 11 residues. The V and J ends lost 7 bases and 11 bases, in that order; junction bases with no gene match: 7. The CDR3 here is CAIITGVEAFF. DNA of the CDR3: TGTGCCATCATTACAGGGGTTGAGGCTTTCTTT.

The rearrangement uses TRBV21-1 and TRBJ2-5; no DNA check was done on the table's D call, TRBD1. TRBV21-1 is reported as a pseudogene. This CDR3 has 19 residues. CDR3 sequence (DNA): TGTGCCAGCAGCAGTCCCGGACAGGGAGGGATGTGCGCCAAAGAGACCCAGTACTTC. This encodes CASSSPGQGGMCAKETQYF.

The chain employs TRBV2 and TRBJ2-7, with D uncertain. CDR1 is SNHLY and CDR2 is FYNNEI in the germline V gene. This CDR3 region has 12 residues. The V and J ends lost 4 bases and 2 bases respectively, with 6 bases between them. The CDR3 loop reads CASSGAPYEQYF. DNA of the CDR3: TGTGCCAGCAGTGGGGCCCCCTACGAGCAGTACTTC.

The rearrangement links TRBV6-5 to TRBJ2-1; 9 nucleotides agree with TRBD2. V gave up 8 bases and J gave up 7 bases; unmatched junction bases: 3. This CDR3 region has 12 residues. Germline loops: CDR1 MNHEY, CDR2 SVGAGI. CDR3: CASVTSGNEQFF. The CDR3 region has the DNA TGTGCCAGCGTGACTAGCGGAAATGAGCAGTTCTTC.

The CDR3 nucleotides read TGTGCCAGCAGTTTAACAAGGACAGGGGATGAGCAGTTCTTC. It specifies CASSLTRTGDEQFF. V gene TRBV28 combines with J gene TRBJ2-1; TRBD1 aligns across 9 bases. V trimming: 2 bases; J trimming: 8 bases; junction bases outside the gene matches: 4. Germline CDR1 and CDR2: MDHEN and SYDVKM. CDR3 size: 14 residues.

The V and J genes are TRBV28 and TRBJ2-1; TRBD1 matches at 10 bases. The germline V gene encodes CDR1 MDHEN and CDR2 SYDVKM. The CDR3 runs 16 residues. Unmatched junction bases numbered 8, after V lost 4 bases and J lost 5 bases. Written as DNA, the CDR3 is TGTGCCAGCAGTTCCCACATCGGACAGGGGGACAATGAGCAGTTCTTC. Translation gives CASSSHIGQGDNEQFF.

The genes are TRBV7-6 and TRBJ2-5; 9 bases fit TRBD2. The ends lost 6 bases at V and 4 bases at J; junction bases unmatched: 15. The length of the CDR3 is 17 residues. Germline CDR1 and CDR2: SGHVS and FNYEAQ. DNA for the CDR3: TGTGCCAGCAGTCCAACTCCCGGGACTAGCCTTGGAGAGACCCAGTACTTC. This translates into CASSPTPGTSLGETQYF.

The CDR3 reads CASSLAGGNYEQFF. Written as DNA, the CDR3 is TGTGCCAGCAGTCTTGCAGGGGGAAATTATGAGCAGTTCTTC. The chain links TRBV6-4 to TRBJ2-1, with 7 bases that match TRBD1. This CDR3 is built from 14 residues. From germline, CDR1 is MRHNA and CDR2 SNTAGT. The junction had 9 bases not matched to a gene; V was cut back by 5 bases and J by 8 bases.